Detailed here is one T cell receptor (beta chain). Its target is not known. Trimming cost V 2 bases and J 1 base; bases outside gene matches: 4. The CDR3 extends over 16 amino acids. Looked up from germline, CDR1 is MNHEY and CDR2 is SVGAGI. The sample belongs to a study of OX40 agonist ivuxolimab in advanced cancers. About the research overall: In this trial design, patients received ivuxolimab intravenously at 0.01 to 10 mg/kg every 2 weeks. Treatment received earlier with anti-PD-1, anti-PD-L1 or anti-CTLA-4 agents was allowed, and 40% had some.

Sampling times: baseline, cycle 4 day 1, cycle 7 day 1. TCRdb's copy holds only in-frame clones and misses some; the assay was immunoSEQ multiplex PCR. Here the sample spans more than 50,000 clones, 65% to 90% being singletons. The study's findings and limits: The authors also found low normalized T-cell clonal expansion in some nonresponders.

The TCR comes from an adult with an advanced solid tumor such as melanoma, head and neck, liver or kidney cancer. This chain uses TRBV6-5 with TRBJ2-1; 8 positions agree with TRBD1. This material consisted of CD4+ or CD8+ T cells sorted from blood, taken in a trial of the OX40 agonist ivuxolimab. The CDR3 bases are TGTGCCAGCAGTTACCGCAGGACAGGGTCCTACAATGAGCAGTTCTTC. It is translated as CASSYRRTGSYNEQFF.